This TCR beta chain originates from a study of neurological immune-mediated disorders (dated 2019 in TCRdb). Concerning the study at large: The study compared peripheral blood TCR-beta repertoires of HTLV-I-associated myelopathy (HAM/TSP) patients, multiple sclerosis patients and healthy controls using UMI-based sequencing. Alongside PBMC samples, the set of about 100 TCR-beta libraries contained longitudinal samples, technical triplicates, and paired CD4+ and CD8+ T-cell subsets that had been sorted. The cohort comprised 68 subjects: some 15 HAM/TSP patients, 35 or so multiple sclerosis patients and 20 or so healthy controls. Study-wide conclusions, independent of this receptor: Across subjects, expanded clones never shared an identical CDR3 amino acid sequence, which suggests that the TCR-beta repertoires in every group were private. The highest TCR clonal expansion was observed in HAM/TSP patients, whereas the lowest was observed in MS patients, even when compared with healthy controls.

V and J are truncated by 2 bases and 3 bases respectively, leaving an intervening sequence of 16 bases. The CDR3, from cysteine to phenylalanine, totals 15 residues. The only DNA kept is the CDR3, 45 bases in frame from the first base. CDR1 DFQATT and CDR2 SNEGSKA were looked up in the germline V gene (reference sequence). cDNA was synthesized by template-switch 5'RACE using a primer carrying a 10-nucleotide random unique molecular identifier by which each TCR transcript was tagged. Every sequencing run yielded over 170 million TCR-beta sequences covering 15-18 subjects. Total RNA was extracted with the RNeasy kit. TCR-beta VDJ regions were amplified with primers for the TCR constant region and the 5'RACE anchor, using the KAPA Real-time Library Amplification kit. A first PCR added sample indexes and Illumina adaptors, after which a second PCR increased the library yield. After Ampure bead purification, the TCR product of roughly 650 bp was size-selected on a 2% E-gel SizeSelection system. Before pooling, library quality was checked on a Bioanalyzer, concentration was measured with Qubit, and libraries were quantified with the Kapa Library Quantification kit. An Illumina HiSeq 2500 sequenced the libraries paired-end 2 x 150 bp. To increase sequence diversity, about 23-32% phiX was spiked into each library pool. Turning to the authors' computational methods: Quality-filtered reads were processed with the UMI-based MiGEC pipeline, which removed over 75% of raw TCR sequences during error correction. VDJ genes were aligned to IMGT germline references, and each clonotype was defined by a unique CDR3 amino acid sequence together with V-J genes. VDJtools evaluated clonal expansion, Shannon diversity and CDR3 relatedness (CalcPairwiseDistances, ClusterSamples); CLCbio workbench built phylogenetic trees. Clones with at least 8 unique UMIs were defined as expanded, with this threshold being based on coefficient-of-variation modelling across technical triplicates. TCRdb reprocessed the public reads (quality trimming at Q25 with fastp, clone calling with MiXCR) and kept in-frame beta chains. Each CDR3 protein gets just one entry, which takes the most common genes and DNA from the rows behind it. TCRdb's processing, not the study's, gives the V and J calls here. In this sample the table shows around 50,000 distinct CDR3 sequences, roughly 17% of which occur a single time. The ten largest clones take up approximately 4% of the sample.

Blood bank volunteers in Maryland, USA served as the healthy controls. Unsorted PBMC libraries were generated from 2 million PBMCs stored in RNAlater at -80 °C until RNA extraction. Peripheral blood was subjected to Ficoll-Hypaque density gradient centrifugation to isolate PBMCs, which were then cryopreserved in liquid nitrogen. This clonotype appeared many times. Its antigen remains undetermined. No much larger clonotype is one base removed from it; base qualities were not supplied. Sequencing input: PBMCs. The chain uses TRBV20-1 and TRBJ1-1, with the D gene uncertain. The origin of this receptor is a man aged 60 to 69 in good health. CDR3 sequence: CSARSSWGWDTEAFF. The DNA reads as follows: TGCAGTGCTAGATCCTCGTGGGGTTGGGACACTGAAGCTTTCTTT.